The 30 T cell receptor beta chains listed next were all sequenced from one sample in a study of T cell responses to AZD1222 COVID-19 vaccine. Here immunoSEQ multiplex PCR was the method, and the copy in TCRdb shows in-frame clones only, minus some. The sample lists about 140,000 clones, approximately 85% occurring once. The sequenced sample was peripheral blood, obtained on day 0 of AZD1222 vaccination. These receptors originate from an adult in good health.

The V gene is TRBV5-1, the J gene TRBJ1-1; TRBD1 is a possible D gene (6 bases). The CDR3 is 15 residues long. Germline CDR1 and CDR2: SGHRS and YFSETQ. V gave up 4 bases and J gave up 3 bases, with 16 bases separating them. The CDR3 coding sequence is TGCGCCAGCAGCCTGGGGGCCCAGATTGACACTGAAGCTTTCTTT. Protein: CASSLGAQIDTEAFF.

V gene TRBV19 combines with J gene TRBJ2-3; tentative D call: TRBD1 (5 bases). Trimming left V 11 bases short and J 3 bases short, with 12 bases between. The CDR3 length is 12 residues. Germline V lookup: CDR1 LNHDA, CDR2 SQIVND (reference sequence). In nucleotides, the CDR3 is TGTGCCTGCGGATCAGGGACAGATACGCAGTATTTT. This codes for CACGSGTDTQYF. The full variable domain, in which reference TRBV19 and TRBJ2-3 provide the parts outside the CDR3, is DGGITQSPKYLFRKEGQNVTLSCEQNLNHDAMYWYRQDPGQGLRLIYYSQIVNDFQKGDIAEGYSVSREKKESFPLTVTSAQKNPTAFYLCACGSGTDTQYFGPGTRLTVL.

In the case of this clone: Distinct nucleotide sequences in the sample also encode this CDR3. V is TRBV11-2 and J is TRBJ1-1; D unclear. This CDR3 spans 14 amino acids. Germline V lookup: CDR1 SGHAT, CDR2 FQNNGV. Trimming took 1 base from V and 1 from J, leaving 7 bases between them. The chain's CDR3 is CASSLGGPNTEAFF. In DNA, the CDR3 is TGTGCCAGCAGCTTAGGCGGACCGAACACTGAAGCTTTCTTT.

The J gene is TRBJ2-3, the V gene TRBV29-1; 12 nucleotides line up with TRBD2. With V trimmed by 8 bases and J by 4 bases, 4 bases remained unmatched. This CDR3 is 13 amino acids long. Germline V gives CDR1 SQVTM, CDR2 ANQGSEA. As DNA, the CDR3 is TGCAGCTCTAGCGGGAGGGTTTCAGATACGCAGTATTTT. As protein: CSSSGRVSDTQYF.

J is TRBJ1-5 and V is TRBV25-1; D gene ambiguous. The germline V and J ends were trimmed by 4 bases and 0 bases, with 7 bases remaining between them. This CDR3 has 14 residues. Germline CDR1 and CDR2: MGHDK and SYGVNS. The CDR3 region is CASSGGPSNQPQHF. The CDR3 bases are TGTGCCAGCAGTGGCGGTCCTAGCAATCAGCCCCAGCATTTT. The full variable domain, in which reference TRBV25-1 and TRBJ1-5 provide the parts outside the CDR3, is EADIYQTPRYLVIGTGKKITLECSQTMGHDKMYWYQQDPGMELHLIHYSYGVNSTEKGDLSSESTVSRIRTEHFPLTLESARPSHTSQYLCASSGGPSNQPQHFGDGTRLSIL.

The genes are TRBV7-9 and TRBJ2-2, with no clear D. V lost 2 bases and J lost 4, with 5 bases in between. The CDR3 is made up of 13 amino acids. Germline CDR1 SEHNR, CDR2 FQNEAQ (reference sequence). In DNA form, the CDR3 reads TGTGCCAGCAGCTTATGGGGCACCGGGGAGCTGTTTTTT. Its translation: CASSLWGTGELFF.

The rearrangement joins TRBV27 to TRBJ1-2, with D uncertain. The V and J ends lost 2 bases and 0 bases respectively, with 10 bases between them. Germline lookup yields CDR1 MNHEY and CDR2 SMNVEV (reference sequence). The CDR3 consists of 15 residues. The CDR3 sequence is CASSLSRPTNYGYTF. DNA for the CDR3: TGTGCCAGCAGTTTAAGTCGGCCTACTAACTATGGCTACACCTTC.

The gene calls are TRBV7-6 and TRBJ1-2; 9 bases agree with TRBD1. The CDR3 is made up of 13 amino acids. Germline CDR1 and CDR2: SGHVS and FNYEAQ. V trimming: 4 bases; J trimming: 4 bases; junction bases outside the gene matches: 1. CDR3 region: CASSSGQGYGYTF. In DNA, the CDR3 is TGTGCCAGCAGCTCGGGACAGGGCTATGGCTACACCTTC.

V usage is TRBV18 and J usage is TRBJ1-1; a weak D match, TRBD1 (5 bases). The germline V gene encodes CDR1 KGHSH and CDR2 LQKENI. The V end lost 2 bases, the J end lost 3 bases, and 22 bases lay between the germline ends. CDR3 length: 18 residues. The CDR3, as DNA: TGTGCCAGCTCACCAATAAGTCTGGAAGGGGCCGGATACACTGAAGCTTTCTTT. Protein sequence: CASSPISLEGAGYTEAFF.

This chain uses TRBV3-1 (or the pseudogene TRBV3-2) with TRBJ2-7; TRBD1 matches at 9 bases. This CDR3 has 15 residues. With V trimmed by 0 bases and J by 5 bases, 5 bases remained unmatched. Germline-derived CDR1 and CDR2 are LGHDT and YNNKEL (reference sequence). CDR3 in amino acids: CASSQEGQGWNEQYF. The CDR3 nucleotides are TGTGCCAGCAGCCAAGAGGGACAGGGTTGGAACGAGCAGTACTTC.

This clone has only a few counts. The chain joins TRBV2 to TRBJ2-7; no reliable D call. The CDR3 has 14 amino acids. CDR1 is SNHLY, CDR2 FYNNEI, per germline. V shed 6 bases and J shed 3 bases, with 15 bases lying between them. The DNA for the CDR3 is TGTGCCAGCAGAGATTCTAACCCCGACTACGAGCAGTACTTC. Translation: CASRDSNPDYEQYF.

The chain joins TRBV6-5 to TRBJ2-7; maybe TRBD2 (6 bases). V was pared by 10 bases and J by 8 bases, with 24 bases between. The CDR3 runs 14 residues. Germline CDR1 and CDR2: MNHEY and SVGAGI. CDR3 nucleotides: TGTGCCACAAAGAACTCCGCGGGGCTTTACCAGCAGTACTTC. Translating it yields CATKNSAGLYQQYF.

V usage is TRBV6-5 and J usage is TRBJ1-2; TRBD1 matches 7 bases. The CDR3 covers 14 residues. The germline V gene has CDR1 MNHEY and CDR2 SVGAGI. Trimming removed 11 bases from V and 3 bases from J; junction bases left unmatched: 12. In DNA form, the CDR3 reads TGTGCCGCAGCCCCGGGACAGCTTTACTATGGCTACACCTTC. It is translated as CAAAPGQLYYGYTF.

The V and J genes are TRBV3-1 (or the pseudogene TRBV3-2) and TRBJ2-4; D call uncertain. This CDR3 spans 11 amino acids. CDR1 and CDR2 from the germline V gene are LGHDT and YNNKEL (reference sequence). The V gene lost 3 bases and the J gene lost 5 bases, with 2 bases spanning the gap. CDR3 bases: TGTGCCAGCAGCCAGCAAAACATTCAGTACTTC. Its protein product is CASSQQNIQYF.

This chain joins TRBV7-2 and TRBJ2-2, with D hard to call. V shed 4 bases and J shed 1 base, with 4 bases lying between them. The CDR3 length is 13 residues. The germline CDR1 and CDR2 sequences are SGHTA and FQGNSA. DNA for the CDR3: TGTGCCAGCAGCTCGGGGAACACCGGGGAGCTGTTTTTT. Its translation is CASSSGNTGELFF. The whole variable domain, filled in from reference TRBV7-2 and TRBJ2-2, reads GAGVSQSPSNKVTEKGKDVELRCDPISGHTALYWYRQSLGQGLEFLIYFQGNSAPDKSGLPSDRFSAERTGGSVSTLTIQRTQQEDSAVYLCASSSGNTGELFFGEGSRLTVL.

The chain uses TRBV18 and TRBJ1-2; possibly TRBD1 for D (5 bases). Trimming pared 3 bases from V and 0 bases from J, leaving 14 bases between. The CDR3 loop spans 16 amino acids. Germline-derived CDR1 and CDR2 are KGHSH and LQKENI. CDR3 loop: CASSPLEQATNYGYTF. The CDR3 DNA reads TGTGCCAGCTCACCGCTAGAACAGGCCACTAACTATGGCTACACCTTC.

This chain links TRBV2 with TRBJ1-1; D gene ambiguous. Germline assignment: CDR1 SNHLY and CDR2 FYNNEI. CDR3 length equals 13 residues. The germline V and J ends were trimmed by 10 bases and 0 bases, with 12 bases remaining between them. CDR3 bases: TGTGCCACCTACCCCGATCTGAACACTGAAGCTTTCTTT. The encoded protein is CATYPDLNTEAFF.

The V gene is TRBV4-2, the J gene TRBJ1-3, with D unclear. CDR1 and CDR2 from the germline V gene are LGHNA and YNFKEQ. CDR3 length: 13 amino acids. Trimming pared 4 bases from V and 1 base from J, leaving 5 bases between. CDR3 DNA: TGTGCCAGCAGCCTAAGGTCTGGAAACACCATATATTTT. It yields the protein CASSLRSGNTIYF.

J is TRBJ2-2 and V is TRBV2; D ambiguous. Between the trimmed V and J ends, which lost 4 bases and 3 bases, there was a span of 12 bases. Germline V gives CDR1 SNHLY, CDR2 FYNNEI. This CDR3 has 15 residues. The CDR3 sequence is CASSASSTDTGELFF. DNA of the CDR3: TGTGCCAGCAGTGCTTCCTCAACGGACACCGGGGAGCTGTTTTTT.

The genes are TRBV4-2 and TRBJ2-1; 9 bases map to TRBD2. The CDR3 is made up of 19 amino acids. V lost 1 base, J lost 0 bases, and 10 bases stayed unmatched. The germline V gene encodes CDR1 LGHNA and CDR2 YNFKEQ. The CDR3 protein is CASSQVISGSPTSYNEQFF. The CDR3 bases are TGTGCCAGCAGCCAAGTTATTAGCGGGAGCCCCACCTCCTACAATGAGCAGTTCTTC.

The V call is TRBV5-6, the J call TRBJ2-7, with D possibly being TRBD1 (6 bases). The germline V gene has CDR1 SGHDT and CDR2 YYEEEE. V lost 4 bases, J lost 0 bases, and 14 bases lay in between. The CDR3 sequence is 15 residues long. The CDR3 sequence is CASSLTGLGSYEQYF. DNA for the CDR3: TGTGCCAGCAGCCTAACAGGGTTGGGCTCCTACGAGCAGTACTTC.

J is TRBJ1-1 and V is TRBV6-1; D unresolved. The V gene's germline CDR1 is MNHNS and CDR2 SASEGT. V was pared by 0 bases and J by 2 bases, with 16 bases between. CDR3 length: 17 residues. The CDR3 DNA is TGTGCCAGCAGTGAAGCGAGGGCAGCCACCGGAAACACTGAAGCTTTCTTT. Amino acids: CASSEARAATGNTEAFF.

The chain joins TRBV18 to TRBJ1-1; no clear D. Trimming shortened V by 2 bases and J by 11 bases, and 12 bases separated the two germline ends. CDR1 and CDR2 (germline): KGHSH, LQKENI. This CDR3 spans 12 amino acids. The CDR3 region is CASSPSEGQAFF. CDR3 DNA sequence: TGTGCCAGCTCACCATCCGAGGGTCAGGCTTTCTTT.

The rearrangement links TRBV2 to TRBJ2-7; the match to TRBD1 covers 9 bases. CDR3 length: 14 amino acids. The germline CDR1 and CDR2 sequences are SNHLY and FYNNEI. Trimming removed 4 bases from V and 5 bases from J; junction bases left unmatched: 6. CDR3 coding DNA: TGTGCCAGCAGTGTAGACAGGGGGACAGACGAGCAGTACTTC. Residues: CASSVDRGTDEQYF.

The CDR3: CASSSVRGRGTEAFF. The CDR3 coding sequence is TGTGCCAGCAGCTCGGTGAGGGGGCGAGGCACTGAAGCTTTCTTT. The J gene is TRBJ1-1, the V gene TRBV11-2; 7 bases map to TRBD1. Germline V gene lookup returns CDR1 SGHAT and CDR2 FQNNGV. J lost 4 bases, V lost 4 bases, and 9 bases had no gene match. The length of the CDR3 is 15 residues.

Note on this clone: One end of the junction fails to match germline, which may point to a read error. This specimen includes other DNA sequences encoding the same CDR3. The chain's CDR3 is CSVEETQYF. CDR3 coding DNA: TGCAGCGTCGAAGAGACCCAGTACTTC. This chain links TRBV29-1 with TRBJ2-5, with unresolved D. This CDR3 has 9 residues. Germline values: CDR1 SQVTM, CDR2 ANQGSEA.

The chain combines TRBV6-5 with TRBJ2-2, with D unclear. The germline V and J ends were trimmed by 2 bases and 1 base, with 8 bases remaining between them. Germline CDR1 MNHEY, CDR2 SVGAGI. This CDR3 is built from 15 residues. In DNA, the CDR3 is TGTGCCAGCAGTTACGGATCGGGGAACACCGGGGAGCTGTTTTTT. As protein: CASSYGSGNTGELFF.

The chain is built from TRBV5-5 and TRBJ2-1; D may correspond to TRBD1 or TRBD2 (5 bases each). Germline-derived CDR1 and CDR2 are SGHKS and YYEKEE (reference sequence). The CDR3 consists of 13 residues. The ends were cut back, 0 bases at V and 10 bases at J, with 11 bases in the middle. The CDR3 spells CASSLGDRGEQFF. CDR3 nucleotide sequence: TGTGCCAGCAGCTTGGGGGACCGCGGCGAGCAGTTCTTC. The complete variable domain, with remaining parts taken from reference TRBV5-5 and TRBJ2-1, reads DAGVTQSPTHLIKTRGQQVTLRCSPISGHKSVSWYQQVLGQGPQFIFQYYEKEERGRGNFPDRFSARQFPNYSSELNVNALLLGDSALYLCASSLGDRGEQFFGPGTRLTVL.

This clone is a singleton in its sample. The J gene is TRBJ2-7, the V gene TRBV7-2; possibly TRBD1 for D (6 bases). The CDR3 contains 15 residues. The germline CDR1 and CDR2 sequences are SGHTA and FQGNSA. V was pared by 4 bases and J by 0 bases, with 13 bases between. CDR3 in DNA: TGTGCCAGCAGCTGGGGGCGCCAACCCTCCTACGAGCAGTACTTC. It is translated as CASSWGRQPSYEQYF.

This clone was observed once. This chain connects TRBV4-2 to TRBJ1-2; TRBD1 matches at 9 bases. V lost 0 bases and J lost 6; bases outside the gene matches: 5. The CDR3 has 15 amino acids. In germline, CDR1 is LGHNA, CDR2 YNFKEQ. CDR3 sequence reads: CASSQEWGQGNGYTF. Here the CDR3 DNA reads TGTGCCAGCAGCCAAGAATGGGGACAGGGAAATGGCTACACCTTC.